These 23 T cell receptor beta chains were all obtained from the same sample, sequenced in a study of radiotherapy plus CTLA-4 blockade in lung cancer (dated by TCRdb to 2016 to 2019). The library was made by the immunoSEQ multiplex PCR assay. The source is immuneACCESS, and TCRdb retained only in-frame sequences with V and J called. Part of the clones is not carried over; for the studies checked, unresolved V genes explain less than half of this, and the remainder is unexplained. This sample has more than 40,000 clones in its table, and 65% to 85% of those were observed once. The top ten clonotypes cover 8.5% to 14% of the sample. The sample here was peripheral blood, taken from a patient treated with radiotherapy plus ipilimumab. The receptors here all came from a human donor with non-small cell lung cancer who had stable disease on radiotherapy plus ipilimumab.

The chain recombines TRBV5-1 with TRBJ2-3; D may be TRBD1 (7 bases). Germline values: CDR1 SGHRS, CDR2 YFSETQ. Deletions cut 3 bases from V and 2 bases from J, with 16 bases between. The CDR3 extends over 16 amino acids. As DNA, the CDR3 is TGCGCCAGCAGCTCCGTTGCAGGGGGGTACACAGATACGCAGTATTTT. This codes for CASSSVAGGYTDTQYF.

The genes are TRBV27 and TRBJ2-5; 10 positions agree with TRBD2. Trimming cost V 2 bases and J 2 bases; bases outside gene matches: 8. Germline loops: CDR1 MNHEY, CDR2 SMNVEV (reference sequence). This CDR3 spans 17 amino acids. CDR3 region: CASSLRNPAGGQETQYF. CDR3 bases: TGTGCCAGCAGTTTAAGAAACCCAGCGGGAGGGCAAGAGACCCAGTACTTC.

The rearrangement uses TRBV14 and TRBJ2-4, with TRBD1 identical over 7 bases. The germline gives CDR1 SGHDN, CDR2 FVKESK. This CDR3 is 16 amino acids long. V dropped 0 bases and J dropped 4; count of bases not matched to a gene: 6. This CDR3 is CASSQDMGQTKNIQYF. The CDR3 nucleotides read TGTGCCAGCAGCCAAGATATGGGACAGACTAAAAACATTCAGTACTTC.

The genes are TRBV7-8 and TRBJ1-1, with 10 positions matching TRBD1. CDR3 length equals 15 residues. In germline, CDR1 is SGHVS, CDR2 FQNEAQ. With 5 bases clipped from V and 5 bases from J, the junction kept 8 bases outside the gene matches. CDR3 DNA sequence: TGTGCCAGCAGCCGATTGGGACAGGGGAATACTGAAGCTTTCTTT. As protein: CASSRLGQGNTEAFF.

This clone was seen just once. The V and J genes are TRBV27 and TRBJ2-2, with D unclear. V lost 5 bases, J lost 0 bases, and 13 bases lay in between. The CDR3 consists of 16 residues. Germline CDR1 and CDR2: MNHEY and SMNVEV (reference sequence). This CDR3 is CASSPDTLANTGELFF. The CDR3 DNA follows: TGTGCCAGCAGTCCCGACACCCTGGCGAACACCGGGGAGCTGTTTTTT.

V gene TRBV5-5 combines with J gene TRBJ1-3, with D unresolved. CDR1 and CDR2 (germline): SGHKS, YYEKEE (reference sequence). The CDR3 is 17 residues long. Between the trimmed V and J ends, which lost 1 base and 0 bases, there was a span of 14 bases. CDR3 region: CASSLFGGLSSGNTIYF. The CDR3 nucleotides are TGTGCCAGCAGCTTGTTCGGAGGACTGAGCTCTGGAAACACCATATATTTT.

The genes are TRBV9 and TRBJ1-1; 9 bases fit TRBD1. After removal of 0 bases from V and 3 bases from J, the junction contained 9 bases not matched to a gene. CDR1 and CDR2 (germline): SGDLS, YYNGEE. The CDR3 contains 17 residues. The CDR3 region is CASSVDTGGGYYTEAFF. The CDR3 coding sequence is TGTGCCAGCAGCGTAGATACAGGGGGCGGTTATTACACTGAAGCTTTCTTT. The full variable domain, its missing parts supplied by reference TRBV9 and TRBJ1-1, is DSGVTQTPKHLITATGQRVTLRCSPRSGDLSVYWYQQSLDQGLQFLIQYYNGEERAKGNILERFSAQQFPDLHSELNLSSLELGDSALYFCASSVDTGGGYYTEAFFGQGTRLTVV.

The rearrangement uses TRBV27 and TRBJ2-7, with 7 bases fitting TRBD2. The CDR3 runs to 14 residues. Germline V gene data show CDR1 as MNHEY and CDR2 as SMNVEV (reference sequence). With V trimmed by 5 bases and J by 3 bases, 7 bases remained unmatched. CDR3 region: CASSRAGGSYEQYV. For the CDR3, the DNA is TGTGCCAGCAGTCGTGCGGGCGGGAGCTACGAGCAGTACGTC.

CDR3 sequence: CASSLATTRGEQFF. The CDR3, as DNA: TGTGCCAGCAGCTTAGCGACCACCAGGGGTGAGCAGTTCTTC. The V and J genes are TRBV7-2 and TRBJ2-1; TRBD1 is a possible D gene (6 bases). The germline V gene has CDR1 SGHTA and CDR2 FQGNSA. The CDR3 covers 14 residues. V was trimmed by 0 bases and J by 9 bases, leaving 12 bases between them.

The CDR3 sequence: CASSPPRGARSTEAFF. The CDR3 nucleotides read TGTGCCAGCAGTCCACCGCGGGGGGCGCGTAGCACTGAAGCTTTCTTT. The chain couples TRBV28 to TRBJ1-1, with a weak D call TRBD1 (6 bases). V shed 5 bases and J shed 4 bases, with 20 bases lying between them. The CDR3 extends over 16 amino acids. Germline CDR1 and CDR2: MDHEN and SYDVKM. The whole variable domain, remainder taken from reference TRBV28 and TRBJ1-1, is DVKVTQSSRYLVKRTGEKVFLECVQDMDHENMFWYRQDPGLGLRLIYFSYDVKMKEKGDIPEGYSVSREKKERFSLILESASTNQTSMYLCASSPPRGARSTEAFFGQGTRLTVV.

The J gene is TRBJ1-6, the V gene TRBV6-5; D is undetermined. The germline V gene encodes CDR1 MNHEY and CDR2 SVGAGI. Trimming cost V 6 bases and J 8 bases, with 17 bases left between them. The CDR3 has 15 amino acids. CDR3: CASSCPPLVHSPLHF. CDR3 in DNA: TGTGCCAGCAGCTGTCCCCCCCTTGTTCATTCACCCCTCCACTTT.

This rearrangement joins TRBV9 to TRBJ2-5; 10 nucleotides agree with TRBD2. CDR1 and CDR2 (germline): SGDLS, YYNGEE. The CDR3 runs to 15 residues. The V gene end was trimmed by 3 bases and the J gene end by 2 bases; junction bases not matched to a gene: 4. CDR3 sequence reads: CASSEGTSAQETQYF. The CDR3 DNA reads TGTGCCAGCAGCGAGGGGACTAGCGCACAAGAGACCCAGTACTTC. Full variable domain (remainder filled in from reference TRBV9 and TRBJ2-5): DSGVTQTPKHLITATGQRVTLRCSPRSGDLSVYWYQQSLDQGLQFLIQYYNGEERAKGNILERFSAQQFPDLHSELNLSSLELGDSALYFCASSEGTSAQETQYFGPGTRLLVL.

This clone was seen just once. The V and J genes are TRBV7-9 and TRBJ1-1; a possible D gene is TRBD1 (5 bases). Deletions cut 7 bases from V and 10 bases from J, with 16 bases between. This CDR3 is built from 12 residues. The germline V gene has CDR1 SEHNR and CDR2 FQNEAQ (reference sequence). CDR3 nucleotide sequence: TGTGCCAGCACCTTTCCGGCAGGGCGAGCTTTCTTT. It codes for CASTFPAGRAFF. Variable domain in full (rest from reference TRBV7-9 and TRBJ1-1): DTGVSQNPRHKITKRGQNVTFRCDPISEHNRLYWYRQTLGQGPEFLTYFQNEAQLEKSRLLSDRFSAERPKGSFSTLEIQRTEQGDSAMYLCASTFPAGRAFFGQGTRLTVV.

This sequence joins TRBV9 and TRBJ1-2, with D perhaps TRBD1 (6 bases). The V gene lost 4 bases and the J gene lost 2 bases, with 12 bases spanning the gap. CDR3 length: 14 residues. In germline, CDR1 is SGDLS, CDR2 YYNGEE. The CDR3 bases are TGTGCCAGCAGCCCCGAGACAGGCAACTATGGCTACACCTTC. This codes for CASSPETGNYGYTF.

V and J are TRBV9 and TRBJ2-7; possibly TRBD2 for D (6 bases). Germline assignment: CDR1 SGDLS and CDR2 YYNGEE. This CDR3 region has 15 residues. V dropped 3 bases and J dropped 2 bases, with 15 bases sitting between them. CDR3 in amino acids: CASSAGGLIPYEQYF. CDR3 sequence (DNA): TGTGCCAGCAGCGCTGGAGGGCTTATCCCCTACGAGCAGTACTTC.

The chain couples TRBV9 to TRBJ2-2, with TRBD1 matching 9 bases. V lost 5 bases and J lost 2; bases outside the gene matches: 7. The CDR3 totals 16 residues. Germline V lookup: CDR1 SGDLS, CDR2 YYNGEE. The CDR3 is CASRGTGGENTGELFF. The CDR3 region has the DNA TGTGCCAGCAGGGGCACAGGGGGCGAAAACACCGGGGAGCTGTTTTTT.

This sequence joins TRBV30 and TRBJ1-1, with 7 bases identical to TRBD1. The length of the CDR3 is 15 residues. Germline lookup yields CDR1 GTSNPN and CDR2 SVGIG (reference sequence). DNA for the CDR3: TGTACGTGGAAGGATGGACAGGTTTCGAACACTGAAGCTTTCTTT. This translates into CTWKDGQVSNTEAFF.

The chain joins TRBV9 to TRBJ2-3, with 8 bases fitting TRBD2. J was trimmed by 0 bases and V by 7 bases; bases with no gene match: 4. The CDR3 length is 14 residues. Per germline, CDR1 SGDLS and CDR2 YYNGEE. CDR3 amino acids: CASDGGASTDTQYF. In nucleotides, the CDR3 is TGTGCCAGCGACGGGGGGGCTAGCACAGATACGCAGTATTTT.

The chain couples TRBV7-8 to TRBJ1-1; possible D gene TRBD1, 5 bases. Germline V gene sequence: CDR1 SGHVS, CDR2 FQNEAQ. V lost 2 bases and J lost 3, with 16 bases in between. CDR3 size: 16 residues. CDR3 sequence reads: CASSLRRGALDTEAFF. CDR3 sequence (DNA): TGTGCCAGCAGCTTAAGGAGGGGTGCCCTAGACACTGAAGCTTTCTTT.

This rearrangement joins TRBV5-4 to TRBJ2-5, with 7 bases fitting TRBD1. Germline V gene data show CDR1 as SGHNT and CDR2 as YYREEE (reference sequence). The CDR3 spans 14 residues. V shed 4 bases, J shed 0 bases, and the junction held 3 bases outside the gene matches. CDR3: CASSATGHQETQYF. The CDR3 nucleotides are TGTGCCAGCAGCGCGACAGGGCACCAAGAGACCCAGTACTTC.

This rearrangement joins TRBV9 to TRBJ1-2, with TRBD1 matching over 7 bases. V shed 4 bases, J shed 4 bases, and the junction held 4 bases outside the gene matches. The CDR3 is 13 amino acids. The germline V gene has CDR1 SGDLS and CDR2 YYNGEE. CDR3 sequence (DNA): TGTGCCAGCAGCCCCCCAGGGGGCTATGGCTACACCTTC. It specifies CASSPPGGYGYTF.

This clone was counted a few times. The rearrangement uses TRBV7-8 and TRBJ2-2; the D gene could be TRBD1 or TRBD2 (5 bases each). Germline V lookup: CDR1 SGHVS, CDR2 FQNEAQ. The V gene lost 0 bases and the J gene lost 6 bases, with 8 bases spanning the gap. The CDR3 totals 14 residues. In nucleotides, the CDR3 is TGTGCCAGCAGCTTAGCGGGGGAACCCGGGGAGCTGTTTTTT. It translates to CASSLAGEPGELFF. Full variable domain (outside the CDR3, taken from reference TRBV7-8 and TRBJ2-2): GAGVSQSPRYKVAKRGQDVALRCDPISGHVSLFWYQQALGQGPEFLTYFQNEAQLDKSGLPSDRFFAERPEGSVSTLKIQRTQQEDSAVYLCASSLAGEPGELFFGEGSRLTVL.

This clone has just a few counts. This chain joins TRBV11-2 and TRBJ1-6; 8 positions agree with TRBD1. Germline CDR1 SGHAT, CDR2 FQNNGV. V was pared by 5 bases and J by 7 bases, with 7 bases of the junction left unmatched. The CDR3 is 15 amino acids. CDR3 nucleotide sequence: TGTGCCAGCAGCGAACAGGGGGTAAGGAATTCACCCCTCCACTTT. It codes for CASSEQGVRNSPLHF.